The text below deals with one T cell receptor (beta chain). Antigen: not known. This entry belongs to a study of blood T cells in healthy people across ages. The authors ran a second PCR of roughly 6 to 12 cycles using a sample-barcoded 5' primer and a J-beta primer mix. Sequencing recovered at least 2.5 million CDR3-containing paired-end reads from each sample. From the 5' RACE reads, TCRdb called clonotypes with MiXCR, one entry per CDR3 protein. The sample shows 1.5 million to 2 million distinct CDR3 sequences, roughly 49% of them seen only once. Study outcomes and limitations: It was found that TCR beta diversity correlated strongly with the percentage of naive T cells.

Donors ranged from about 6 to 90 years old and were healthy Caucasians in Russia. What was sequenced was blood. This TCR derives from a woman in her thirties or forties in good health.

The CDR3 DNA sequence: TGTGCCAGCAGCTTAGACAGACAGAGAACTAACTATGGCTACACCTTC. Protein: CASSLDRQRTNYGYTF. V is TRBV11-2 and J is TRBJ1-2; D may be TRBD1 (5 bases). The CDR3 is 16 residues long. Germline loops: CDR1 SGHAT, CDR2 FQNNGV. The V and J ends lost 0 bases and 0 bases respectively, with 11 bases between them.